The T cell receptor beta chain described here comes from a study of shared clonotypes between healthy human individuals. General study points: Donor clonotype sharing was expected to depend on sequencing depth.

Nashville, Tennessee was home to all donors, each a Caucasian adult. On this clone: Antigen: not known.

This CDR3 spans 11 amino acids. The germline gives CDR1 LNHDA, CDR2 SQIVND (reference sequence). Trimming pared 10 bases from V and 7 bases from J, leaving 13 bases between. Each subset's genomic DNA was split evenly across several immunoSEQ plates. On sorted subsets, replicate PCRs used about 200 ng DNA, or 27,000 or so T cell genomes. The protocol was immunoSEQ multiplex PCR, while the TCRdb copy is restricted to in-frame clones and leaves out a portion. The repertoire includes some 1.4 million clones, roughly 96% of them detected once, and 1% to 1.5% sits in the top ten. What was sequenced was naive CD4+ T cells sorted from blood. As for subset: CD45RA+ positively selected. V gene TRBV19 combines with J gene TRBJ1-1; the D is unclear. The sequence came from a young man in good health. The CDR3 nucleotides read TGTGCCACCCGTGGGAGGTTTGAAGCTTTCTTT. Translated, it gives CATRGRFEAFF.